This T cell receptor beta chain was identified in a study of blood T cells in healthy people across ages. Overall study findings and caveats: Age brought a roughly linear fall in TCR beta diversity measured per million T cells.

Primers used in a second PCR of roughly 6 to 11 cycles were a sample-barcoded 5' primer and a J-beta primer mix. Paired-end reads containing CDR3 totaled no fewer than 2.5 million for each sample. Via MiXCR, TCRdb re-called the 5' RACE reads, giving one row per CDR3 protein. This table has about 670,000 distinct CDR3 sequences, about 43% appearing once. Between the trimmed V and J ends, which lost 3 bases and 2 bases, there was a span of 14 bases. Germline V gene data show CDR1 as DFQATT and CDR2 as SNEGSKA (reference sequence). There are 14 residues in the CDR3. The sample providers were healthy Caucasian people from Russia, aged about 6 to 95. Every donor gave 8.5 to 10 milliliters of peripheral blood. Of note for this clonotype: Its antigen is still unknown.

This TCR derives from a man older than 75 in good health. The chain carries TRBV20-1 and TRBJ2-7; a weak D match, TRBD2 (6 bases). Material for sequencing was blood. The DNA for the CDR3 is TGCAGTGCTAGTAGCCTAGCGCTACCCTACGAGCAGTACTTC. It yields the protein CSASSLALPYEQYF.